The entry below describes one TCR beta chain. The target antigen is unknown. The authors ran a second PCR of 7 to 11 cycles using a sample-barcoded 5' primer and a J-beta primer mix. Unique molecular identifiers of 12 random nucleotides labeled each cDNA. TCRdb reanalysed the 5' RACE reads using MiXCR and keeps one entry per CDR3 protein. Among roughly 1.5 million distinct CDR3 sequences listed, roughly 43% were seen once. No fewer than 6 million PBMCs went into each sample. Germline V gene lookup returns CDR1 SEHNR and CDR2 FQNEAQ (reference sequence). This CDR3 comprises 11 residues. Deletions cut 5 bases from V and 11 bases from J, with 12 bases between. This sample is drawn from a study of blood T cells in healthy people across ages. General study points: Both higher diversity and more naive CD4+ cells marked long-lived donors when set against aged donors.

This sequence joins TRBV7-9 and TRBJ2-5, with D perhaps matching TRBD1 (6 bases). The sequence was obtained from a woman in her late teens or twenties in good health. The sample comprised blood. CDR3 sequence: CASSLQGQQYF. In DNA form, the CDR3 reads TGTGCCAGCAGCCTACAGGGTCAGCAGTACTTC.